A selection of T cell receptor beta chains follows, all from one sample in a study of cytomegalovirus exposure and HLA in healthy donors. TCRdb keeps only in-frame clones here, not all; method: immunoSEQ multiplex PCR. The sample shows 150,000 to 200,000 clones, roughly four fifths of them seen only once. Specimen: PBMCs. The receptors stem from a man younger than 35 in good health and CMV-seronegative. Both conserved end residues are part of each CDR3. Each record gives: D gene, J gene, CDR3 length, V gene, clone size, CDR3 DNA, CDR3 protein. The D gene is left open where the match is weak. The size entry is marked missing in some rows and otherwise reads once, few, many or a size class.

>.|TRBJ1-1|15|TRBV5-1|.
TGCGCCAGCAGCCCTCAAGCGGACAGTGGCACTGAAGCTTTCTTT
CASSPQADSGTEAFF
>TRBD2|TRBJ2-5|13|TRBV2|.
TGTGCCACCAGCCTTAGCGGGCAAGAGACCCAGTACTTC
CATSLSGQETQYF
>.|TRBJ2-7|14|TRBV4-3|.
TGCGCCAGCAGCCAAGGGACGGGGACCTACGAGCAGTACTTC
CASSQGTGTYEQYF
>.|TRBJ1-2|14|TRBV5-6|.
TGTGCCAGCAGCTTGTGGGGCGGTAACTATGGCTACACCTTC
CASSLWGGNYGYTF
>TRBD2|TRBJ2-2|16|TRBV5-8|.
TGTGCCAGCAGCAGGACTAGCGGGAGGGCCGGCGGGGAGCTGTTTTTT
CASSRTSGRAGGELFF
>.|TRBJ1-5|16|TRBV6-5|few
TGTGCCAGCAGTTCCCAGTTCGGGGGTAGCAATCAGCCCCAGCATTTT
CASSSQFGGSNQPQHF
>.|TRBJ2-7|13|TRBV28|.
TGTGCCAGCAGTCCAGCGGGCACCTACGAGCAGTACTTC
CASSPAGTYEQYF
>TRBD1|TRBJ1-2|12|TRBV19|.
TGTGCCAGTAGTCTCGACAGGGACGGCTACACCTTC
CASSLDRDGYTF
>TRBD2|TRBJ2-1|17|TRBV28|.
TGTGCCAGCAGTCTCTCTAGCGGGAGGCCCTCCTACAATGAGCAGTTCTTC
CASSLSSGRPSYNEQFF
>.|TRBJ1-2|16|TRBV5-1|.
TGCGCCAGCAGCTTGGAAGCAGGGGCCCTGGGCTATGGCTACACCTTC
CASSLEAGALGYGYTF
>.|TRBJ2-7|12|TRBV30|.
TGTGCCTGGGGGGGCGGGAGATACGAGCAGTACTTC
CAWGGGRYEQYF
>TRBD1|TRBJ1-5|18|TRBV27|.
TGTGCCAGCAGTTTAAGAGGGGGCGCTTTTCGGGGCAATCAGCCCCAGCATTTT
CASSLRGGAFRGNQPQHF
>TRBD2|TRBJ2-1|18|TRBV18|.
TGTGCCAGCTCACCTCTACCACTTAGCGGGAGAAGAGACAATGAGCAGTTCTTC
CASSPLPLSGRRDNEQFF
>TRBD2|TRBJ2-3|16|TRBV5-1|.
TGCGCCAGCAGCTCCGGACTAGCGGGGGGTATAGATACGCAGTATTTT
CASSSGLAGGIDTQYF
>TRBD1|TRBJ1-2|13|TRBV25-1|once
TGTGCCAGCCAAGGGACAGGGGCTTTGGGCTACACCTTC
CASQGTGALGYTF
>.|TRBJ2-3|14|TRBV7-2|once
TGTGCCAGCGCGGGGCGAACTAGCACAGATACGCAGTATTTT
CASAGRTSTDTQYF
>TRBD2|TRBJ2-1|15|TRBV6-1|.
TGTGCCAGCACCCAGACTAGCGGGAGTGAGGGTGAGCAGTTCTTC
CASTQTSGSEGEQFF
>.|TRBJ2-1|18|TRBV25-1|.
TGTGCCAGCAGTGCGACTAGACCCGTGGGGGGATACAGAAATGAGCAGTTCTTC
CASSATRPVGGYRNEQFF
>.|TRBJ1-5|13|TRBV2|once
TGTGCCAGCAGTAACTACAGGGATCAGCCCCAGCATTTT
CASSNYRDQPQHF
>TRBD1|TRBJ2-5|15|TRBV18|.
TGTGCCAGCTCACCGGGACAGGGGGACCAAGAGACCCAGTACTTC
CASSPGQGDQETQYF
>TRBD1|TRBJ1-1|14|TRBV11-2|.
TGTGCCAGCAGCGTACGGACAGGGGAAGTGCTAGCTTTCTTT
CASSVRTGEVLAFF
>TRBD2|TRBJ2-3|15|TRBV7-6|.
TGTGCCAGCAGCCTGCGGGGGGCATCAACGGATACGCAGTATTTT
CASSLRGASTDTQYF
>.|TRBJ2-2|15|TRBV7-9|.
TGTGCCAGCAGCGCAGGGGCGCGGAGCACCGGGGAGCTGTTTTTT
CASSAGARSTGELFF
>TRBD1|TRBJ2-7|15|TRBV7-9|.
TGTGCCAGCAGCTTAGCTGGACAGGGGGCGCGTGAGCAGTACTTC
CASSLAGQGAREQYF
>.|TRBJ2-7|13|TRBV7-2|.
TGTGCCAGCAGCTTACAGGGACTCTACGAGCAGTACTTC
CASSLQGLYEQYF
>TRBD2|TRBJ2-1|13|TRBV7-8|once
TGTGCCAGCAGCTATACTAGCGGGGGGCCTCAGTTCTTC
CASSYTSGGPQFF
>.|TRBJ1-1|14|TRBV5-1|.
TGCGCCAGCAGCTTGGCACCCGGGTCCACTGAAGCTTTCTTT
CASSLAPGSTEAFF
>TRBD1|TRBJ2-1|15|TRBV7-2|.
TGTGCCAGCACCCGCAACGGACAGGGGATCGATGAGCAGTTCTTC
CASTRNGQGIDEQFF
>.|TRBJ1-4|14|TRBV11-2|once
TGTGCCAGCAGCTTAGACAGGGCAAGTGAAAAACTGTTTTTT
CASSLDRASEKLFF
>.|TRBJ2-1|13|TRBV6-6|.
TGTGCCAGCAGTCAAGACAGATACAATGAGCAGTTCTTC
CASSQDRYNEQFF
>TRBD1|TRBJ1-4|14|TRBV9|.
TGTGCCAGCAGCGTGGGACAGGAAAATGAAAAACTGTTTTTT
CASSVGQENEKLFF
>TRBD2|TRBJ2-7|15|TRBV7-8|.
TGTGCCAGCAGCTTAGTCACTAGCGGGGGTTACGAGCAGTACTTC
CASSLVTSGGYEQYF
>.|TRBJ1-2|14|TRBV6-1|.
TGTGCCAGCAGCTCACTTGGGGGGGGCTATGGCTACACCTTC
CASSSLGGGYGYTF
>.|TRBJ1-3|15|TRBV6-6|few
TGTGCCAGCAGCTCAGGGTTCGGGTCTGGAAACACCATATATTTT
CASSSGFGSGNTIYF
>.|TRBJ2-5|15|TRBV6-5|.
TGTGCCAGCAGTTACGACGGGGGATTTGTGGAGACCCAGTACTTC
CASSYDGGFVETQYF
>.|TRBJ2-7|13|TRBV7-9|.
TGTGCCAGCAGCCGGGACAATCCTTACGAGCAGTACTTC
CASSRDNPYEQYF
>TRBD2|TRBJ2-7|15|TRBV19|.
TGTGCCAGTAAGTACCGACTAGCGGAGACCTACGAGCAGTACTTC
CASKYRLAETYEQYF
>TRBD2|TRBJ2-1|16|TRBV4-3|.
TGCGCCAGCAGCCAAGCCCGCACTAGCGTGGGCAATGAGCAGTTCTTC
CASSQARTSVGNEQFF
>TRBD2|TRBJ2-7|14|TRBV5-1|once
TGCGCCAGCAGCGGGACTAGCGGGACATACGAGCAGTACTTC
CASSGTSGTYEQYF
>.|TRBJ2-7|15|TRBV5-1|.
TGCGCCAGCAGCCCGCCTCCCGAAGGCGGTTACGAGCAGTACTTC
CASSPPPEGGYEQYF
>.|TRBJ2-7|14|TRBV28|.
TGTGCCAGCAGCCCTTCTGGGCGGGCCTACGAGCAGTACTTC
CASSPSGRAYEQYF
>.|TRBJ2-7|13|TRBV7-7|.
TGTGCTAGCAGCGACGGACATGACCACGAGCAGTACTTC
CASSDGHDHEQYF
>TRBD2|TRBJ2-3|19|TRBV7-8|.
TGTGCCAGCAGCCGACGAACGGGACTAGCGGTATCAAGCACAGATACGCAGTATTTT
CASSRRTGLAVSSTDTQYF
>TRBD2|TRBJ2-3|15|TRBV7-2|.
TGTGCCAGCAGCTCGGGACTAGCGCAAGGGGCCACGCAGTATTTT
CASSSGLAQGATQYF
>TRBD1|TRBJ1-1|17|TRBV11-2|.
TGTGCCAGCAGCTTAGAGGCCCCAGTGACAGGGGACACTGAAGCTTTCTTT
CASSLEAPVTGDTEAFF
>TRBD1|TRBJ2-3|17|TRBV10-3|.
TGTGCCATCAGTACGACAGGGGGCAGGGTATACACAGATACGCAGTATTTT
CAISTTGGRVYTDTQYF
>.|TRBJ2-7|15|TRBV5-4|.
TGTGCCAGCAGCTTGGAGAGCGGCCCTACGGGGGAGCAGTACTTC
CASSLESGPTGEQYF